This T cell receptor (beta chain) was sequenced during a study of blood T cell repertoires in COVID-19. Background on the study: Whether acute or convalescent, the COVID-19 samples came from the United States, Italy and Spain.

With V trimmed by 0 bases and J by 2 bases, 2 bases remained unmatched. Per germline, CDR1 MNHEY and CDR2 SMNVEV (reference sequence). There are 16 residues in the CDR3. As handled by the study authors: Cell counts per sample came from amplifying reference gene primers. Libraries were prepared by immunoSEQ multiplex PCR; TCRdb keeps only in-frame clonotypes and omits some of them. That table gives V, J and clone size, and the DNA gave D and trimming. Of 100,000 or so clones in the sample, around nine tenths were seen once. This clonotype was sampled from a man aged 65 to 85 with acute or convalescent COVID-19. The chain is built from TRBV27 and TRBJ2-1, with 9 positions matching TRBD1. The sequencing input was peripheral blood. The DNA for the CDR3 is TGTGCCAGCAGTTTATCGACAGGGGGTACCTACAATGAGCAGTTCTTC. Translating it yields CASSLSTGGTYNEQFF.